The 14 T cell receptor beta chains presented below share a single source sample, sequenced in a study of T cell responses to AZD1222 COVID-19 vaccine. Here immunoSEQ multiplex PCR was the method, and the copy in TCRdb shows in-frame clones only, minus some. The sample has roughly 100,000 clones; around 89% are singletons. The sample here was peripheral blood, taken on day 0 of AZD1222 vaccination. Every receptor here comes from an adult in good health.

The chain couples TRBV5-1 to TRBJ2-3; D might be TRBD2 (6 bases). The CDR3 runs to 21 residues. The germline V gene has CDR1 SGHRS and CDR2 YFSETQ. Deletions cut 2 bases from V and 3 bases from J, with 31 bases between. CDR3 sequence: CASSFAGTAWGRREATDTQYF. The CDR3 DNA sequence: TGCGCCAGCAGCTTCGCGGGGACCGCATGGGGGAGACGAGAGGCGACAGATACGCAGTATTTT.

The chain employs TRBV2 and TRBJ2-5; 7 bases fit TRBD2. V lost 8 bases and J lost 2; bases outside the gene matches: 14. Germline-derived CDR1 and CDR2 are SNHLY and FYNNEI. This CDR3 is 16 amino acids long. The CDR3 loop reads CASRKELVGGQETQYF. The CDR3 DNA reads as TGTGCCAGCCGTAAAGAGCTAGTGGGGGGGCAAGAGACCCAGTACTTC.

This chain connects TRBV12-3 or TRBV12-4 to TRBJ2-2, with D unclear. The V gene lost 3 bases and the J gene lost 8 bases, with 4 bases spanning the gap. The length of the CDR3 is 11 residues. Here the CDR3 reads CASSLQGELFF. In DNA, the CDR3 is TGTGCCAGCAGTTTGCAGGGGGAGCTGTTTTTT.

J is TRBJ1-2 and V is TRBV9; D gene uncertain. The V end was cut by 8 bases, the J end by 8 bases, with 22 bases between. This CDR3 region has 14 residues. The V gene's germline CDR1 is SGDLS and CDR2 YYNGEE. Here the CDR3 DNA reads TGTGCCAGTTCCAGTAGGGCCTACAAACTCGGCTACACCTTC. Its protein is CASSSRAYKLGYTF.

The V call is TRBV10-2, the J call TRBJ1-2, with D possibly matching TRBD1 (6 bases). Germline loops: CDR1 WSHSY, CDR2 SAAADI. This CDR3 is 12 amino acids long. Trimming shortened V by 6 bases and J by 7 bases, and 12 bases separated the two germline ends. Here the CDR3 reads CASRETGSGYTF. CDR3 DNA: TGCGCCAGCAGGGAAACAGGGAGTGGCTACACCTTC.

This clone was recorded once. The rearrangement links TRBV15 to TRBJ1-6; 9 bases line up with TRBD1. V lost 0 bases, J lost 6 bases, and 3 bases stayed unmatched. The CDR3 runs 16 residues. The germline gives CDR1 LNHNV, CDR2 YYDKDF (reference sequence). CDR3 amino acids: CATSRDSGQGNSPLHF. For the CDR3, the DNA is TGTGCCACCAGCAGAGATTCGGGACAGGGTAATTCACCCCTCCACTTT.

This clone was recorded once. V is TRBV7-9 and J is TRBJ1-2, with D perhaps TRBD1 (6 bases). Germline values: CDR1 SEHNR, CDR2 FQNEAQ (reference sequence). V lost 2 bases and J lost 5, with 12 bases in between. This CDR3 region has 14 residues. This CDR3 reads CASSLTATGYGYTF. CDR3 DNA sequence: TGTGCCAGCAGCTTAACAGCTACAGGGTATGGCTACACCTTC.

The chain uses TRBV19 and TRBJ2-2; D perhaps matches TRBD1 (5 bases). The CDR3 is 18 amino acids. With 7 bases removed from V and 4 bases from J, the gap between germline ends came to 25 bases. From germline, CDR1 is LNHDA and CDR2 SQIVND (reference sequence). CDR3 protein: CASTPWGVLSHATGELFF. The DNA of the CDR3 is TGTGCCAGTACCCCCTGGGGCGTCCTCTCCCACGCCACCGGGGAGCTGTTTTTT.

V usage is TRBV30 and J usage is TRBJ2-7; the D gene is possibly TRBD2 (6 bases). Germline CDR1 reads GTSNPN; CDR2 reads SVGIG (reference sequence). This CDR3 comprises 15 residues. The V end lost 4 bases, the J end lost 1 base, and 17 bases lay between the germline ends. CDR3 region: CAWNSPRGLSYEQYF. The CDR3 DNA follows: TGTGCCTGGAACTCCCCGCGGGGTTTATCCTACGAGCAGTACTTC.

The chain couples TRBV12-3 or TRBV12-4 to TRBJ1-1, with D unclear. The CDR3 length is 13 residues. Trimming removed 5 bases from V and 11 bases from J, with 18 bases in between. CDR3 bases: TGTGCCAGCAGTCCAGCTCCAGGCCGGACTGCTTTCTTT. This gives the protein CASSPAPGRTAFF.

The sample holds one count of this clone. The chain joins TRBV6-5 to TRBJ1-3, with 8 bases fitting TRBD1. Looked up from germline, CDR1 is MNHEY and CDR2 is SVGAGI. The length of the CDR3 is 16 residues. The V gene end was trimmed by 4 bases and the J gene end by 3 bases; junction bases not matched to a gene: 8. Written as DNA, the CDR3 is TGTGCCAGCAGTTTCAGTACAGGGGGTGGTGGAAACACCATATATTTT. It is translated as CASSFSTGGGGNTIYF.

The chain joins TRBV5-4 to TRBJ1-5; TRBD1 is a possible D gene (6 bases). From germline, CDR1 is SGHNT and CDR2 YYREEE (reference sequence). The CDR3 sequence is 16 residues long. Trimming cost V 0 bases and J 4 bases, with 14 bases left between them. As DNA, the CDR3 is TGTGCCAGCAGCTTGGCTTTTAGGGGGAGGAATCAGCCCCAGCATTTT. It translates to CASSLAFRGRNQPQHF.

V gene TRBV6-1 combines with J gene TRBJ2-7, with TRBD1 matching over 9 bases. After removal of 1 base from V and 5 bases from J, the junction contained 3 bases not matched to a gene. The CDR3 loop spans 14 amino acids. Germline CDR1 and CDR2: MNHNS and SASEGT. CDR3 sequence: CASSEGTGVDEQYF. The DNA of the CDR3 is TGTGCCAGCAGTGAAGGGACAGGGGTGGACGAGCAGTACTTC.

This chain connects TRBV27 to TRBJ1-2; maybe TRBD1 (6 bases). CDR1 is MNHEY and CDR2 is SMNVEV in the germline V gene (reference sequence). The CDR3 totals 15 residues. The V end was cut by 3 bases, the J end by 4 bases, with 15 bases between. CDR3 sequence: CASSLTVGAVYGYTF. Written as DNA, the CDR3 is TGTGCCAGCAGTTTGACAGTGGGGGCAGTCTATGGCTACACCTTC.